The T cell receptor beta chain under discussion was sequenced for a study of blood T cells in healthy people across ages. Regarding the study as a whole: Significant beta diversity loss was already apparent by age around 40, declining roughly linearly.

PCR was performed a second time for about 6 to 11 cycles using a sample-barcoded 5' primer and a J-beta primer mix. A template-switch adaptor containing 12 random nucleotides labeled each cDNA molecule. MiXCR, run by TCRdb on the 5' RACE reads, gives a single entry per CDR3 protein. This sample carries about 760,000 distinct CDR3 sequences, around 25% of them seen once, and the ten largest clones take 8% to 10%. Worth noting for this clonotype: Its matching antigen is unknown.

The V gene's germline CDR1 is MNHNS and CDR2 SASEGT. The CDR3 has 14 amino acids. The V gene lost 8 bases and the J gene lost 5 bases, with 18 bases spanning the gap. PBMCs were isolated at a quantity of at least 7 million per sample. Extractions gave at least 5.5 micrograms of total RNA per sample. The same data also contributed to another study, on T cells of mothers and their children.

Material: blood. This clonotype was sampled from a boy aged 10-17 years in good health. The chain combines TRBV6-1 with TRBJ2-5, with a possible D match to TRBD1 (7 bases). The CDR3: CASGWTGGVETQYF. CDR3 bases: TGTGCCAGCGGATGGACAGGAGGGGTGGAGACCCAGTACTTC.